The clone carrying this T cell receptor beta chain has only a few counts. Its antigen is not known. The sample comes from a study of T cells after yellow fever vaccination. Study-level findings and limits: FACS-sorted repertoires might harbor abundant contaminating clonotypes from the bulk population. The CD4 compartment and the CD8 compartment contained a small share of clonotypes in common.

For TCR, cDNA came from 5'RACE template switching, which added a universal primer site and UMIs. TCRdb ran MiXCR on the 5' RACE reads and lists one entry per CDR3 protein. The sample includes approximately 300,000 distinct CDR3 sequences, around 7% of them seen just once. The CDR3 sequence is 13 residues long. Trimming stripped 7 bases from V and 0 bases from J, with 7 bases between. Material: PBMCs, obtained roughly 47 days after the first yellow fever vaccination. The TCR was taken from a man younger than 35 who received the YFV17D yellow fever vaccine. This chain joins TRBV12-3 or TRBV12-4 and TRBJ1-3; D remains unclear. In DNA, the CDR3 is TGTGCCAGCATCGGGCTCTCTGGAAACACCATATATTTT. Protein: CASIGLSGNTIYF.